This TCR beta chain was sequenced for a study of T cell repertoires in cytomegalovirus infection. MiXCR, applied by TCRdb to the reads, yields one record per CDR3 protein. Of tens of thousands of distinct CDR3 sequences listed, roughly 20% were seen once; the top ten hold around 20%. The table lists this clonotype with a few counts. What it binds is unknown. The CDR3 has 16 amino acids. Germline V gene data show CDR1 as SNHLY and CDR2 as FYNNEI. Trimming at V came to 5 bases and at J to 0 bases, leaving 9 bases not matched to a gene. The sequence derives from a human donor in good health (CMV status not recorded). Some clones in this sample may be carry-over from other donors' samples. The sample consisted of PBMCs, sequenced either directly or after in vitro stimulation (not recorded which). J is TRBJ2-7 and V is TRBV2; 8 nucleotides align to TRBD1. CDR3 sequence: CASSYLGQGSSYEQYF. CDR3 bases: TGTGCCAGCAGTTACCTCGGACAGGGAAGCTCCTACGAGCAGTACTTC.